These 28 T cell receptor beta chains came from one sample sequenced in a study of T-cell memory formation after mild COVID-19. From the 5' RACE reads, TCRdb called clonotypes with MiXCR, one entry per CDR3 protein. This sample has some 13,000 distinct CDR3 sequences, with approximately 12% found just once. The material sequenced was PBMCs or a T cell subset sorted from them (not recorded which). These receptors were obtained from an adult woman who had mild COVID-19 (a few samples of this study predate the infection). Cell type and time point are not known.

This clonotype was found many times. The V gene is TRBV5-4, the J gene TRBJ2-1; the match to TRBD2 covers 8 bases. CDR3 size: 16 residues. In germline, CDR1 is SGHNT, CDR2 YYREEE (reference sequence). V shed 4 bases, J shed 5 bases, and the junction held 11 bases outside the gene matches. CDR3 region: CASSPGGAGVHNEQFF. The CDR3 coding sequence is TGTGCCAGCAGCCCGGGGGGAGCGGGAGTTCACAATGAGCAGTTCTTC.

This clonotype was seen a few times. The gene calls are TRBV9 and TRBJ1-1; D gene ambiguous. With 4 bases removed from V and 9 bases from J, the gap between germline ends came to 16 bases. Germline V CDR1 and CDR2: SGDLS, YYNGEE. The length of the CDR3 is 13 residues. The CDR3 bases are TGTGCCAGCAGCTCAGTATTGGGGTCAAAAGCTTTCTTT. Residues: CASSSVLGSKAFF.

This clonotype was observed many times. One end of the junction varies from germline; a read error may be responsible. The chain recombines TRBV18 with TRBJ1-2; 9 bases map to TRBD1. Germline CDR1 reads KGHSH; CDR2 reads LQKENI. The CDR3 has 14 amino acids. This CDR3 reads CASSPQGAGYGYTF. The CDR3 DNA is TGTGCCAGCTCGCCACAGGGGGCAGGCTATGGCTACACCTTC.

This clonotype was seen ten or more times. In DNA form, the CDR3 reads TGTGCCAGCAGTTCCAGCGGGGGGGCCGCGTATGAGCAGTTCTTC. Translating it yields CASSSSGGAAYEQFF. The chain carries TRBV12-3 or TRBV12-4 and TRBJ2-1, with 10 bases lining up with TRBD2. The CDR3 covers 15 residues. Trimming took 4 bases from V and 8 from J; bases not matched to a gene: 8.

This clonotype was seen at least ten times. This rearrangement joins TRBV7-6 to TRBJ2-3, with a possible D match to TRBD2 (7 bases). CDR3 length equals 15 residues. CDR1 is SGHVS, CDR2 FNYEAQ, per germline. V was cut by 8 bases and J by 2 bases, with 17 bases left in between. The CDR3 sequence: CASGPAGASTDTQYF. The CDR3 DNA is TGTGCCAGCGGGCCGGCGGGGGCCTCCACAGATACGCAGTATTTT. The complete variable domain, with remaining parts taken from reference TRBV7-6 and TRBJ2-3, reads GAGVSQSPRYKVTKRGQDVALRCDPISGHVSLYWYRQALGQGPEFLTYFNYEAQQDKSGLPNDRFSAERPEGSISTLTIQRTEQRDSAMYRCASGPAGASTDTQYFGPGTRLTVL.

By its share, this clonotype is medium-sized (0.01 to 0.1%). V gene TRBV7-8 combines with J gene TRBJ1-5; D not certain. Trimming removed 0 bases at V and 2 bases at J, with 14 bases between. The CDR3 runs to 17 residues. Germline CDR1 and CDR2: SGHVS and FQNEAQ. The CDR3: CASSLAAWEMGNQPQHF. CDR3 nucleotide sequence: TGTGCCAGCAGCTTAGCGGCTTGGGAGATGGGCAATCAGCCCCAGCATTTT. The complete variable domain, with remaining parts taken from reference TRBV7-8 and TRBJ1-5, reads GAGVSQSPRYKVAKRGQDVALRCDPISGHVSLFWYQQALGQGPEFLTYFQNEAQLDKSGLPSDRFFAERPEGSVSTLKIQRTQQEDSAVYLCASSLAAWEMGNQPQHFGDGTRLSIL.

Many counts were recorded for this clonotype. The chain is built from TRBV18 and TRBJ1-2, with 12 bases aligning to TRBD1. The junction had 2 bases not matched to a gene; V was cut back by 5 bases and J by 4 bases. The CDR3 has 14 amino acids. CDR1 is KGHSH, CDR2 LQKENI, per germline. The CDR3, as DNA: TGTGCCAGCTCAACGGGACAGGGGGCCTATGGCTACACCTTC. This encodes CASSTGQGAYGYTF.

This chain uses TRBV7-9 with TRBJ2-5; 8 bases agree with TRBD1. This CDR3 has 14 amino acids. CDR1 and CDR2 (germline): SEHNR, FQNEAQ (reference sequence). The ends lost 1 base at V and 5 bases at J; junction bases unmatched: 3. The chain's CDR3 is CASSLGQGYETQYF. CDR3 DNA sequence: TGTGCCAGCAGCTTAGGACAGGGGTACGAGACCCAGTACTTC.

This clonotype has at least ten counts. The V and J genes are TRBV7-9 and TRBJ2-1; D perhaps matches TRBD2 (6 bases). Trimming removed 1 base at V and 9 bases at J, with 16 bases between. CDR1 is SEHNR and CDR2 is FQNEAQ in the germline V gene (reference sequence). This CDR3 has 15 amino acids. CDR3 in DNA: TGTGCCAGCAGCTTAGGATTCGGGTGGAGGGGTGAGCAGTTCTTC. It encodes CASSLGFGWRGEQFF.

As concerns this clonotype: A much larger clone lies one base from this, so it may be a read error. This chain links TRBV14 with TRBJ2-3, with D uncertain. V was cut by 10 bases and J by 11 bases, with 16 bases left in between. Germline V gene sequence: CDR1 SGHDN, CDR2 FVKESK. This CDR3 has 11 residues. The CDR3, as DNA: TGTGCCACCGTTTACATGGATGGGCAGTATTTT. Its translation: CATVYMDGQYF. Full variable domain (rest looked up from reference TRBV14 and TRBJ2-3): EAGVTQFPSHSVIEKGQTVTLRCDPISGHDNLYWYRRVMGKEIKFLLHFVKESKQDESGMPNNRFLAERTGGTYSTLKVQPAELEDSGVYFCATVYMDGQYFGPGTRLTVL.

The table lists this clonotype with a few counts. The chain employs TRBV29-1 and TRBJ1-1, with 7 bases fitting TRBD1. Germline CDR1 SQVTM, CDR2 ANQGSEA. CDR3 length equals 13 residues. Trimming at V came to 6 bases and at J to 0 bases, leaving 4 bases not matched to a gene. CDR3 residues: CSVRGTVNTEAFF. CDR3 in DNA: TGCAGCGTCAGGGGGACAGTGAACACTGAAGCTTTCTTT.

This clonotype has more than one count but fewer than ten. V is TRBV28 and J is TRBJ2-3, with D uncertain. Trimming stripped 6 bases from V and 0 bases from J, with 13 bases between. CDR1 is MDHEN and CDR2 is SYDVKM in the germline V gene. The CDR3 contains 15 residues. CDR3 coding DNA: TGTGCCAGCAGCCCGAGCCTAGGTAGCACAGATACGCAGTATTTT. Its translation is CASSPSLGSTDTQYF.

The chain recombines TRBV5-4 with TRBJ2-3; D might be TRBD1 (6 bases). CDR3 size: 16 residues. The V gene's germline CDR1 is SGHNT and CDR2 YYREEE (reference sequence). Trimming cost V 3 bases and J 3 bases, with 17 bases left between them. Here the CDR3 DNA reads TGTGCCAGCAGCTCAGTGGGGGCGCGGAGGACAGATACGCAGTATTTT. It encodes CASSSVGARRTDTQYF.

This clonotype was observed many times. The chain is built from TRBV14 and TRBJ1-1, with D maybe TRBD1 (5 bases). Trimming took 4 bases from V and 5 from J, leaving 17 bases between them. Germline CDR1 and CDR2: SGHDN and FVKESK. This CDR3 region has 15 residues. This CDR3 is CASSPTAGLGTEAFF. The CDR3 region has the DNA TGTGCCAGCAGCCCAACCGCGGGGCTGGGGACTGAAGCTTTCTTT. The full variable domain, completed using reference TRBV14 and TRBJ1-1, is EAGVTQFPSHSVIEKGQTVTLRCDPISGHDNLYWYRRVMGKEIKFLLHFVKESKQDESGMPNNRFLAERTGGTYSTLKVQPAELEDSGVYFCASSPTAGLGTEAFFGQGTRLTVV.

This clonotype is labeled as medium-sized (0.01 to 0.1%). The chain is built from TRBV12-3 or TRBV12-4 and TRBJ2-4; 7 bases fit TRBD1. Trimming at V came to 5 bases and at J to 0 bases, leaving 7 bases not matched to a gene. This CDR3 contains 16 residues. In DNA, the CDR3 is TGTGCCAGCAGTGGGGACAGCTCTGTAGCCAAAAACATTCAGTACTTC. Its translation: CASSGDSSVAKNIQYF.

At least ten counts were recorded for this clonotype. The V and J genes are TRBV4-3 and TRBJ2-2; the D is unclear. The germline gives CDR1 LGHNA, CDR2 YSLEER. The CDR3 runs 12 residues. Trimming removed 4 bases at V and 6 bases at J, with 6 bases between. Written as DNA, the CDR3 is TGCGCCAGCAGCCCAGAGTCCGGGGAGCTGTTTTTT. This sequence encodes CASSPESGELFF.

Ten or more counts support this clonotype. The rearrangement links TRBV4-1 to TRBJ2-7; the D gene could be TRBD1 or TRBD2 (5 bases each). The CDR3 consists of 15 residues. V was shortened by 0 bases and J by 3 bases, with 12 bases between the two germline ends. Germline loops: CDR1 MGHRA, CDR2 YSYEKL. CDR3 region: CASSQEPGPIYEQYF. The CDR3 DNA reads TGCGCCAGCAGCCAAGAACCGGGACCCATCTACGAGCAGTACTTC.

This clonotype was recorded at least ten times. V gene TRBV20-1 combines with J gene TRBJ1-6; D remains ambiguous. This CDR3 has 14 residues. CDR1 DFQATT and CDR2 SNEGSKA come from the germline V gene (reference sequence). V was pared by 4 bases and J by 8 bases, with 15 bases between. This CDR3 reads CSAIRGPGDSPLHF. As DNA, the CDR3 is TGCAGTGCTATCCGCGGGCCGGGCGATTCACCCCTCCACTTT.

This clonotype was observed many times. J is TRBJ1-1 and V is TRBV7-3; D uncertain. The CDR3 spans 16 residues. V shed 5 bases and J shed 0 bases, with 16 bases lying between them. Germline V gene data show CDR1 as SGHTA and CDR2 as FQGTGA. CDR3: CASSRAPGEMNTEAFF. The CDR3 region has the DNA TGTGCCAGCAGCCGAGCACCGGGCGAGATGAACACTGAAGCTTTCTTT.

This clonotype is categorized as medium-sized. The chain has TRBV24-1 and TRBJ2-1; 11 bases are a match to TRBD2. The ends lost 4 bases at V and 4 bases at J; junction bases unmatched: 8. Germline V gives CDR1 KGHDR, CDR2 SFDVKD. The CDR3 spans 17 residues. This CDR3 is CATSEPGLADKYNEQFF. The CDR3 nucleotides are TGTGCCACCAGTGAACCGGGACTAGCGGACAAGTACAATGAGCAGTTCTTC.

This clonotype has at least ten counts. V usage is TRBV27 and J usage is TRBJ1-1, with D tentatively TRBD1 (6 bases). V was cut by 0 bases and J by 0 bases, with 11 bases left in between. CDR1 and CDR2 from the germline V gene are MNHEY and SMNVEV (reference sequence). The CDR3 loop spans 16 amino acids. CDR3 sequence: CASSLSGRQVNTEAFF. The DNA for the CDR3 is TGTGCCAGCAGTTTATCGGGTCGACAGGTGAACACTGAAGCTTTCTTT.

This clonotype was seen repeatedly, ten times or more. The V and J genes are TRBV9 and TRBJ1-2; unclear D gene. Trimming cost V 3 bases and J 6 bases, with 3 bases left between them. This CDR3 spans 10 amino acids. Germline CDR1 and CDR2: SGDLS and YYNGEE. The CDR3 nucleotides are TGTGCCAGCAGCGGACATGGCTACACCTTC. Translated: CASSGHGYTF.

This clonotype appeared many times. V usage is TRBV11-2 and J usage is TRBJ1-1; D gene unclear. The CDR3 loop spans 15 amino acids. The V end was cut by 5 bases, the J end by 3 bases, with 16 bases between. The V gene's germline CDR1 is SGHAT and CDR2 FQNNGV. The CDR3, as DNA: TGTGCCAGCAGCCCACGCAGCGGGTCTTACACTGAAGCTTTCTTT. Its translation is CASSPRSGSYTEAFF.

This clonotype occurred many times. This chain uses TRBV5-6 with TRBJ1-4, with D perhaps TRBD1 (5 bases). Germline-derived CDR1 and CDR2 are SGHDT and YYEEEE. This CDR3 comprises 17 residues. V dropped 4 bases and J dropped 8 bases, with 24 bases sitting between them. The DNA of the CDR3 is TGTGCCAGCAGCCGCCCTTTGGGACCCCAAGGGGAGGAAAAACTGTTTTTT. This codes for CASSRPLGPQGEEKLFF.

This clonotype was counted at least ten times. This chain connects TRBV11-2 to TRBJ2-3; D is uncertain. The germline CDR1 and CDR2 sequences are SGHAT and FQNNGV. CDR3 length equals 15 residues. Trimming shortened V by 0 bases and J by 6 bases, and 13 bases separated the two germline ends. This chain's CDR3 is CASSLDNPPADTQYF. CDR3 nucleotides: TGTGCCAGCAGCTTAGATAACCCCCCGGCCGATACGCAGTATTTT.

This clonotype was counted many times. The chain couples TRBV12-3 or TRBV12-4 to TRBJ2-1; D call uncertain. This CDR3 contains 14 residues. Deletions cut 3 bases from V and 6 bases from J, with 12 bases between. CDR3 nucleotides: TGTGCCAGCAGTTTCTGGTCCACGGCCAATGAGCAGTTCTTC. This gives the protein CASSFWSTANEQFF.

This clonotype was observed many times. The CDR3 sequence is CASSLALDRRNEKLFF. The CDR3 DNA follows: TGTGCCAGCAGCTTAGCTCTAGACAGGAGAAATGAAAAACTGTTTTTT. The chain uses TRBV7-8 and TRBJ1-4, with a weak D call TRBD1 (6 bases). Germline V gene sequence: CDR1 SGHVS, CDR2 FQNEAQ. V shed 0 bases and J shed 5 bases, with 13 bases lying between them. CDR3 length: 16 residues.

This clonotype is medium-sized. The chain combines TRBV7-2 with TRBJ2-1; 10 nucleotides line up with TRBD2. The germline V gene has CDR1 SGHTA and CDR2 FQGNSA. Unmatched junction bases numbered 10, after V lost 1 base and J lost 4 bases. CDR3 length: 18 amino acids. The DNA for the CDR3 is TGTGCCAGCAGCTTAGTCGGCCAGCGGGGGGGCCTATACAATGAGCAGTTCTTC. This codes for CASSLVGQRGGLYNEQFF.